This T cell receptor (beta chain) was obtained from a study of CD8+CD57+ T cells in acquired aplastic anemia. The authors sequenced patients whose flow cytometry had shown CD8+CD57+ cell expansion. CDR3 length: 16 residues. Germline V lookup: CDR1 MNHEY, CDR2 SVGAGI. Germline trimming cut 6 bases from V and 9 bases from J; bases unmatched to any gene: 16. The TCR beta profiling, which covered VDJ combination and CDR3 sequence, was carried out using genomic DNA as the template. TCRdb called the reads again in MiXCR, with one record for every CDR3 protein. This table has 200,000 to 250,000 distinct CDR3 sequences, around 43% appearing once. This clonotype was counted between two and nine times.

The specimen sequenced was sorted CD4+, CD8+, or CD8+CD57+ T cells (not recorded which) from PBMCs. The chain has TRBV6-5 and TRBJ2-1; 8 bases map to TRBD2. This TCR derives from a human donor with aplastic anemia. CDR3 loop: CASRAESGRFRGEQFF. DNA of the CDR3: TGTGCCAGCAGGGCCGAAAGCGGGAGATTTAGGGGTGAGCAGTTCTTC.